One and the same sample provided the 16 T cell receptor beta chains below, sequenced in a study of shared clonotypes between healthy human individuals. Assay: immunoSEQ multiplex PCR; the TCRdb copy retains only in-frame clones and omits some. Of 800,000 to 950,000 clones listed, about 96% are singletons. CD45RO-negative CD8 cells positively selected for CCR7 made up the naive population, which excluded terminally differentiated effector memory CD45RA+ cells. Sequencing was done on a sample of naive CD8+ T cells sorted from blood. The receptors shown here come from a man between 25 and 39 years old in good health.

The V call is TRBV7-8, the J call TRBJ1-4; a possible D gene is TRBD1 (5 bases). The V and J ends lost 7 bases and 6 bases respectively, with 12 bases between them. Germline CDR1 SGHVS, CDR2 FQNEAQ. The CDR3 spans 13 residues. The CDR3 DNA reads as TGTGCCAGCAAGATCAGGGCAGATGAAAAACTGTTTTTT. Translated, it gives CASKIRADEKLFF.

The V gene is TRBV7-9, the J gene TRBJ2-7; 7 positions agree with TRBD2. The V and J ends lost 1 base and 3 bases, in that order; junction bases with no gene match: 3. The CDR3 covers 14 residues. CDR1 SEHNR and CDR2 FQNEAQ come from the germline V gene (reference sequence). The CDR3: CASSLVGTNYEQYF. As DNA, the CDR3 is TGTGCCAGCAGCTTAGTCGGGACTAACTACGAGCAGTACTTC.

J is TRBJ2-1 and V is TRBV9; tentative D call: TRBD2 (5 bases). V was clipped by 0 bases and J by 7 bases, with 14 bases between them. The CDR3 contains 15 residues. Germline CDR1 is SGDLS and CDR2 is YYNGEE. The CDR3 region is CASSVAGIPSNEQFF. The CDR3, as DNA: TGTGCCAGCAGCGTAGCGGGGATTCCTAGTAATGAGCAGTTCTTC. Supplemented by reference TRBV9 and TRBJ2-1, the full variable domain reads DSGVTQTPKHLITATGQRVTLRCSPRSGDLSVYWYQQSLDQGLQFLIQYYNGEERAKGNILERFSAQQFPDLHSELNLSSLELGDSALYFCASSVAGIPSNEQFFGPGTRLTVL.

The chain joins TRBV27 to TRBJ2-7, with a weak D call TRBD1 (6 bases). V lost 3 bases and J lost 7, with 7 bases in between. Germline V gene data show CDR1 as MNHEY and CDR2 as SMNVEV (reference sequence). The CDR3 loop spans 11 amino acids. The CDR3 loop is CASSFGTEQYF. The CDR3 nucleotides are TGTGCCAGCAGTTTCGGGACAGAGCAGTACTTC.

The chain carries TRBV7-6 and TRBJ2-1, with D unclear. CDR1 is SGHVS and CDR2 is FNYEAQ in the germline V gene. V lost 3 bases to trimming and J lost 8 bases, with 17 bases between them. CDR3 size: 15 residues. CDR3 in amino acids: CASSFRRSAADEQFF. The CDR3 DNA follows: TGTGCCAGCAGCTTTAGAAGAAGCGCGGCAGATGAGCAGTTCTTC.

V gene TRBV28 combines with J gene TRBJ1-2, with 7 bases matching TRBD1. This CDR3 is 13 amino acids long. The V segment lost 7 bases and the J segment 4 bases; nucleotides outside the gene matches: 6. CDR1 is MDHEN, CDR2 SYDVKM, per germline. The CDR3 region is CASNRGPSYGYTF. DNA for the CDR3: TGTGCCAGCAACAGGGGACCTAGCTATGGCTACACCTTC.

The J gene is TRBJ2-3, the V gene TRBV5-6, with D possibly matching TRBD2 (6 bases). The V and J ends lost 0 bases and 2 bases respectively, with 13 bases between them. Looked up from germline, CDR1 is SGHDT and CDR2 is YYEEEE. CDR3 length: 16 residues. In DNA form, the CDR3 reads TGTGCCAGCAGCTTGGGGTCGGGAGATCCCACAGATACGCAGTATTTT. It encodes CASSLGSGDPTDTQYF. The entire variable domain, with the rest obtained from reference TRBV5-6 and TRBJ2-3, is as follows: DAGVTQSPTHLIKTRGQQVTLRCSPKSGHDTVSWYQQALGQGPQFIFQYYEEEERQRGNFPDRFSGHQFPNYSSELNVNALLLGDSALYLCASSLGSGDPTDTQYFGPGTRLTVL.

The chain carries TRBV7-9 and TRBJ2-1; TRBD2 agrees at 7 bases. The CDR3 totals 15 residues. Germline lookup yields CDR1 SEHNR and CDR2 FQNEAQ (reference sequence). V lost 5 bases to trimming and J lost 9 bases; unmatched junction nucleotides: 13. The CDR3 DNA sequence: TGTGCCAGCAGCCGTCCTAGCGGATTAACGGGTGAGCAGTTCTTC. Translating it yields CASSRPSGLTGEQFF.

The chain uses TRBV4-3 and TRBJ1-3; weak D call: TRBD1 (5 bases). The ends were cut back, 4 bases at V and 2 bases at J, with 18 bases in the middle. The V gene's germline CDR1 is LGHNA and CDR2 YSLEER. The CDR3 runs 17 residues. This CDR3 is CASSPAGASVTGNTIYF. The CDR3 DNA is TGCGCCAGCAGCCCCGCCGGGGCCAGTGTCACTGGAAACACCATATATTTT.

The V call is TRBV5-1, the J call TRBJ2-2; D is possibly TRBD1 (5 bases). The length of the CDR3 is 15 residues. V was trimmed by 2 bases and J by 4 bases, leaving 12 bases between them. Germline-derived CDR1 and CDR2 are SGHRS and YFSETQ. The CDR3 nucleotides read TGCGCCAGCAGCTTCCAAGGGGCCTCCACCGGGGAGCTGTTTTTT. Protein product: CASSFQGASTGELFF.

This clone has only one observation. The chain links TRBV7-6 to TRBJ1-1, with 8 bases matching TRBD1. Looked up from germline, CDR1 is SGHVS and CDR2 is FNYEAQ. The V gene end was trimmed by 5 bases and the J gene end by 7 bases; junction bases not matched to a gene: 3. The CDR3 spans 12 residues. CDR3 sequence (DNA): TGTGCCAGCAGCCCTACAGGGGGTGAAGCTTTCTTT. This sequence encodes CASSPTGGEAFF.

This rearrangement joins TRBV27 to TRBJ1-5; no definite D call. CDR3 length: 15 amino acids. The germline gives CDR1 MNHEY, CDR2 SMNVEV (reference sequence). Trimming took off 2 bases at V and 1 base at J, with 9 bases between the two ends. In nucleotides, the CDR3 is TGTGCCAGCAGTTTAGGGATTGCAAGCAATCAGCCCCAGCATTTT. It yields the protein CASSLGIASNQPQHF.

V and J are TRBV7-8 and TRBJ2-1; possibly TRBD2 for D (6 bases). The V gene's germline CDR1 is SGHVS and CDR2 FQNEAQ. The CDR3 spans 16 residues. V dropped 1 base and J dropped 1 base, with 11 bases sitting between them. CDR3 protein: CASSLVAGFSYNEQFF. The CDR3 DNA is TGTGCCAGCAGCTTAGTGGCGGGATTTTCCTACAATGAGCAGTTCTTC. The complete variable domain, with remaining parts taken from reference TRBV7-8 and TRBJ2-1, reads GAGVSQSPRYKVAKRGQDVALRCDPISGHVSLFWYQQALGQGPEFLTYFQNEAQLDKSGLPSDRFFAERPEGSVSTLKIQRTQQEDSAVYLCASSLVAGFSYNEQFFGPGTRLTVL.

This chain links TRBV10-2 with TRBJ2-3, with 11 bases fitting TRBD2. V lost 0 bases, J lost 6 bases, and 8 bases stayed unmatched. Per germline, CDR1 WSHSY and CDR2 SAAADI. This CDR3 region has 17 residues. The CDR3 sequence: CASSESLAGGPSDTQYF. The DNA of the CDR3 is TGCGCCAGCAGTGAGTCTTTAGCGGGAGGGCCCTCGGATACGCAGTATTTT.

The J gene is TRBJ1-1, the V gene TRBV7-2; 7 bases are a match to TRBD1. The CDR3 covers 14 residues. The V gene end was trimmed by 5 bases and the J gene end by 0 bases; junction bases not matched to a gene: 3. CDR1 is SGHTA, CDR2 FQGNSA, per germline. This CDR3 is CASSLDRVNTEAFF. CDR3 nucleotides: TGTGCCAGCAGCCTAGACAGGGTGAACACTGAAGCTTTCTTT.

This sequence joins TRBV7-3 and TRBJ2-1; 10 bases align to TRBD2. The ends lost 3 bases at V and 10 bases at J; junction bases unmatched: 0. The CDR3 is made up of 12 amino acids. The V gene's germline CDR1 is SGHTA and CDR2 FQGTGA. Here the CDR3 DNA reads TGTGCCAGCAGCTTGGGACTAGCGGAGCAGTTCTTC. Translation gives CASSLGLAEQFF.